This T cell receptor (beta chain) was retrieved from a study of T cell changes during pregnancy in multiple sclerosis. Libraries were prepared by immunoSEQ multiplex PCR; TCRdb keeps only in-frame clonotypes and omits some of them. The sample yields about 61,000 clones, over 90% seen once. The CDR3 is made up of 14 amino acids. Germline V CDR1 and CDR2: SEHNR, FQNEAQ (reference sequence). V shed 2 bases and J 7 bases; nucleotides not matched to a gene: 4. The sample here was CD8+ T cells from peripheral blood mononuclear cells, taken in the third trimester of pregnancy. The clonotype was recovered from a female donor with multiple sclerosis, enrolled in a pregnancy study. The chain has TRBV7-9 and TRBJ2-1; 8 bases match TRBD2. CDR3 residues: CASSLIAGRNEQFF. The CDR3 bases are TGTGCCAGCAGCTTAATAGCGGGAAGGAATGAGCAGTTCTTC.